This TCR beta chain comes out of a study of blood T cells in healthy people across ages. Germline loops: CDR1 DFQATT, CDR2 SNEGSKA (reference sequence). This CDR3 is 13 amino acids long. Trimming removed 5 bases from V and 6 bases from J, with 17 bases in between. Alongside a J-beta primer mix, a sample-barcoded 5' primer served in a second PCR lasting roughly 7 to 11 cycles. TCRdb reprocessed the 5' RACE reads via MiXCR and lists one record per CDR3 protein. The sample contains about 800,000 distinct CDR3 sequences, 25% of which appear only once. Caucasian individuals from Russia who were healthy and aged about 6 to 95 acted as donors. This sample was shared with a second study, whose subject was T cells of mothers and their children.

The chain carries TRBV20-1 and TRBJ2-7; D unclear. This sequence originates from a boy aged 10-17 years in good health. The specimen was blood. The CDR3 loop is CSAGGRSLVEQYF. The DNA for the CDR3 is TGCAGTGCTGGTGGACGCTCTTTGGTCGAGCAGTACTTC.